A single sample is the source of the 7 T cell receptor beta chains below, sequenced in a study of blood T cell repertoires in COVID-19. TCRdb keeps only in-frame clones here, not all; method: immunoSEQ multiplex PCR. The table has hundreds of thousands of clones, around 82% seen once. Material: PBMCs or T cells enriched from blood (not recorded which). These receptor sequences come from a woman in her forties who had been exposed to COVID-19.

The J gene is TRBJ1-5, the V gene TRBV28; the D is unclear. Germline CDR1 and CDR2: MDHEN and SYDVKM. Trimming took 6 bases from V and 7 from J, leaving 13 bases between them. The CDR3 runs to 13 residues. DNA for the CDR3: TGTGCCAGCAGAAACGACCCGAGGCAGCCCCAGCATTTT. This codes for CASRNDPRQPQHF.

This clone was seen only a few times. The chain employs TRBV2 and TRBJ2-1; D not certain. V dropped 4 bases and J dropped 2 bases, with 9 bases sitting between them. Germline values: CDR1 SNHLY, CDR2 FYNNEI. The CDR3 length is 14 residues. For the CDR3, the DNA is TGTGCCAGCAGTGCTGGCCGCACCTACAATGAGCAGTTCTTC. This codes for CASSAGRTYNEQFF.

The chain is built from TRBV5-1 and TRBJ1-6; the D is unclear. CDR1 and CDR2 from the germline V gene are SGHRS and YFSETQ. Between the trimmed V and J ends, which lost 0 bases and 0 bases, there was a span of 7 bases. This CDR3 has 16 amino acids. CDR3 residues: CASSLVLSSYNSPLHF. CDR3 sequence (DNA): TGCGCCAGCAGCTTGGTGCTGAGCTCCTATAATTCACCCCTCCACTTT.

The V gene is TRBV12-5, the J gene TRBJ2-1; TRBD1 agrees at 10 bases. This CDR3 is 15 amino acids long. The J segment lost 9 bases and the V segment lost 1 base, leaving 6 bases of the junction unmatched. CDR1 and CDR2 from the germline V gene are LGHNT and FRNRAP. The CDR3 protein is CASGLAGQGVGEQFF. The CDR3 bases are TGTGCTAGTGGTTTGGCCGGACAGGGGGTCGGTGAGCAGTTCTTC.

The rearrangement uses TRBV7-2 and TRBJ2-6; tentative D call: TRBD2 (5 bases). This CDR3 has 15 residues. V lost 3 bases to trimming and J lost 4 bases, with 10 bases between them. CDR1 is SGHTA and CDR2 is FQGNSA in the germline V gene. The CDR3 nucleotides are TGTGCCAGCAGCTTCCCGGCGGGCGGGGCCAACGTCCTGACTTTC. It encodes CASSFPAGGANVLTF.

The gene calls are TRBV6-6 and TRBJ2-3; tentatively, D is TRBD2 (5 bases). The CDR3 covers 16 residues. V lost 5 bases and J 1 base, leaving 16 bases between the germline ends. Germline V gene data show CDR1 as MNHNY and CDR2 as SVGAGI (reference sequence). The CDR3 nucleotides read TGTGCCAGCAGTACCACTAGTTCCTCCGGCACAGATACGCAGTATTTT. It yields the protein CASSTTSSSGTDTQYF.

This chain joins TRBV5-1 and TRBJ2-3; 7 bases agree with TRBD1. Germline CDR1 and CDR2: SGHRS and YFSETQ. Unmatched junction bases numbered 5, after V lost 2 bases and J lost 5 bases. The CDR3 is 14 residues long. The CDR3 nucleotides are TGCGCCAGCAGCTTTGGCCAGGGGGTAGATACGCAGTATTTT. This encodes CASSFGQGVDTQYF.